One sample yielded the 8 T cell receptor beta chains listed below, sequenced in a study of CD8+ T cells in alopecia areata. The sequencing template was cDNA reverse transcribed from extracted RNA. Profiling relied on immunoSEQ multiplex PCR, and the TCRdb table lists in-frame clones only, not all of them. Of fewer than 150,000 clones listed, roughly 69% were seen once; the top ten hold around 2.7%. Sequences were obtained from CD4+ T cells sorted from blood. These receptors originate from a human donor in good health.

V gene TRBV11-2 combines with J gene TRBJ2-5; D might be TRBD1 (6 bases). The CDR3 runs 16 residues. The germline V gene has CDR1 SGHAT and CDR2 FQNNGV. With 1 base removed from V and 6 bases from J, the gap between germline ends came to 18 bases. The CDR3 loop reads CASSLVQGSTAKTQYF. The CDR3 DNA sequence: TGTGCCAGCAGCTTAGTTCAGGGGTCTACGGCGAAGACCCAGTACTTC.

This rearrangement joins TRBV30 to TRBJ1-1; TRBD1 might be the D (5 bases). This CDR3 has 12 amino acids. V lost 5 bases, J lost 6 bases, and 13 bases lay in between. Germline values: CDR1 GTSNPN, CDR2 SVGIG (reference sequence). Here the CDR3 reads CAWGQGPPEAFF. DNA of the CDR3: TGTGCCTGGGGGCAGGGTCCCCCTGAAGCTTTCTTT.

The rearrangement links TRBV30 to TRBJ2-3; D is unresolved. This CDR3 has 13 amino acids. Germline CDR1 reads GTSNPN; CDR2 reads SVGIG (reference sequence). Trimming took off 1 base at V and 3 bases at J, with 8 bases between the two ends. This CDR3 reads CAWSEGLTDTQYF. The CDR3 DNA follows: TGTGCCTGGAGTGAAGGCCTGACAGATACGCAGTATTTT.

The chain uses TRBV19 and TRBJ1-6; D not resolved. The CDR3 has 15 amino acids. From germline, CDR1 is LNHDA and CDR2 SQIVND (reference sequence). V was shortened by 7 bases and J by 9 bases, with 19 bases between the two germline ends. This CDR3 reads CASTQTAARGSPLHF. The DNA of the CDR3 is TGTGCCAGTACCCAAACAGCCGCGAGAGGTTCACCCCTCCACTTT.

This chain joins TRBV30 and TRBJ2-7; perhaps TRBD1 as D (6 bases). Germline CDR1 reads GTSNPN; CDR2 reads SVGIG (reference sequence). The length of the CDR3 is 13 residues. The ends were cut back, 4 bases at V and 7 bases at J, with 17 bases in the middle. CDR3 nucleotide sequence: TGTGCCTGGAATCGAGGGGGTCATTATGAGCAGTACTTC. The encoded protein is CAWNRGGHYEQYF.

This chain joins TRBV5-1 and TRBJ2-7; D uncertain. The CDR3 has 15 residues. In germline, CDR1 is SGHRS, CDR2 YFSETQ. Trimming pared 0 bases from V and 7 bases from J, leaving 17 bases between. CDR3 in amino acids: CASSLEGGYGAEQYF. The CDR3 DNA is TGCGCCAGCAGCTTGGAGGGTGGCTATGGCGCGGAGCAGTACTTC.

This clone was observed once. The rearrangement joins TRBV4-1 to TRBJ2-3; D possibly uses TRBD1 or TRBD2 (5 bases each). The V end was cut by 4 bases, the J end by 2 bases, with 19 bases between. Germline lookup yields CDR1 MGHRA and CDR2 YSYEKL. The CDR3 runs to 17 residues. CDR3 sequence: CASSRGPGRAITDTQYF. CDR3 nucleotide sequence: TGCGCCAGCAGCCGGGGACCAGGGCGGGCGATCACAGATACGCAGTATTTT.

The sample holds one count of this clone. The chain joins TRBV9 to TRBJ1-5; the D is unclear. The CDR3 runs to 14 residues. Germline CDR1 reads SGDLS; CDR2 reads YYNGEE. The V end lost 0 bases, the J end lost 4 bases, and 8 bases lay between the germline ends. In DNA form, the CDR3 reads TGTGCCAGCAGCGTAGCTCCAGTAAATCAGCCCCAGCATTTT. Translated, it gives CASSVAPVNQPQHF.